This T cell receptor (beta chain) stems from a study of blood T cell repertoires in COVID-19. Overall study context: The analysed material was cDNA or gDNA that came from T cells, B-cell-depleted T cells, or PBMCs.

The participants were between roughly 18 and 89 years old and came from 24 US areas. Clinical histories supplied by participants themselves formed the basis of cohort assignment. In the original analysis: Estimates of nucleated cell counts were drawn from the amplification of reference gene primers. TCRdb's copy holds only in-frame clones and misses some; the assay was immunoSEQ multiplex PCR. That table furnishes V, J and clone size, whereas the DNA furnished D and trimming. The sample records 250,000 or so clones, about nine tenths being singletons. The length of the CDR3 is 17 residues. Unmatched junction bases numbered 6, after V lost 3 bases and J lost 0 bases. Germline V CDR1 and CDR2: SNHLY, FYNNEI.

The material sequenced was PBMCs or T cells enriched from blood (not recorded which). The chain uses TRBV2 and TRBJ1-5, with 9 bases aligning to TRBD1. This sequence originates from a man in his forties or fifties who had recovered from COVID-19. For the CDR3, the DNA is TGTGCCAGCAGTGACGGACAGGGGCGATATAGCAATCAGCCCCAGCATTTT. Translated, it gives CASSDGQGRYSNQPQHF.